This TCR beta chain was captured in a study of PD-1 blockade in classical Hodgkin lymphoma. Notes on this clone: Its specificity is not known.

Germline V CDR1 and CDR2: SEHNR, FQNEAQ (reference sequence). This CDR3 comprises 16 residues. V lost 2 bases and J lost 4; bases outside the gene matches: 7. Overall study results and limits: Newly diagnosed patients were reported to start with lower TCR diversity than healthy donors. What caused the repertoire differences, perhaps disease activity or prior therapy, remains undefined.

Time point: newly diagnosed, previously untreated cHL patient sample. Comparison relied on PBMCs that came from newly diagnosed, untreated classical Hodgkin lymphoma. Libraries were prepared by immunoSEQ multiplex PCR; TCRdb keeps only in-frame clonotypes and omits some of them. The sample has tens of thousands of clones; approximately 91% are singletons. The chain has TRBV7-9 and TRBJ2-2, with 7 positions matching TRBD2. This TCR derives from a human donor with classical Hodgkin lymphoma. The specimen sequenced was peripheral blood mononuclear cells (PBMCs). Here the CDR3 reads CASSLRDYGGTGELFF. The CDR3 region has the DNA TGTGCCAGCAGCTTACGGGACTACGGTGGCACCGGGGAGCTGTTTTTT.